This TCR beta chain was profiled in a study of T-cell memory formation after mild COVID-19. TCRdb recomputed calls from the 5' RACE reads with MiXCR, one row per CDR3 protein. The data hold about 390,000 distinct CDR3 sequences, with 16% observed a single time. The CDR3 has 16 amino acids. The ends lost 4 bases at V and 4 bases at J; junction bases unmatched: 7. The V gene's germline CDR1 is MDHEN and CDR2 SYDVKM. This clonotype came up many times. The rearrangement joins TRBV28 to TRBJ2-1; 10 nucleotides agree with TRBD2. Sample: PBMCs or a T cell subset sorted from them (not recorded which). This receptor was taken from a man aged 18 to 30 who had mild COVID-19 (a few samples of this study predate the infection). Cell type and time point are not known. This chain's CDR3 is CASSWATSGEYNEQFF. CDR3 DNA: TGTGCCAGCAGTTGGGCTACTAGCGGGGAGTACAATGAGCAGTTCTTC.